The source of this T cell receptor (beta chain) is a study of shared clonotypes between healthy human individuals. About the study: The plates for each donor numbered three CD4 naive, three CD4 memory, two CD8 naive and one CD8 memory. Findings and caveats of the study: Naive CD4 clonotypes overlapped across a handful of donors at 4.5% to 5.5%.

Replicate sorted-subset PCRs were loaded with around 0.2 ug DNA, 30,000 to 35,000 T cell genomes. Original data processing: Filtering differed for immunoSEQ, which gave only junction sequences without quality scores. The table came from immunoSEQ multiplex PCR; TCRdb's copy has only in-frame clones and leaves some out. From that table come the V and J calls and clone size; the DNA was used to work out D and trimming. In the table there are around 2,100,000 clones, about 95% of which are singletons. CDR3 length: 15 residues. V gave up 3 bases and J gave up 4 bases; unmatched junction bases: 7. The V gene's germline CDR1 is SGHRS and CDR2 YFSETQ. Comments on this clone: Its antigen is still unknown. Additional DNA sequences in this sample encode the identical CDR3.

Naive CD8 isolation took CD45RO-negative cells positively selected for CCR7 and excluded terminally differentiated effector memory CD45RA+ cells. This TCR was recovered from a young man in good health. Sequencing was done on a sample of naive CD8+ T cells sorted from blood. This chain uses TRBV5-1 with TRBJ2-7, with 10 nucleotides matching TRBD1. CDR3 nucleotide sequence: TGCGCCAGCAGCTCTCCGGGACAGGGGTTTTACGAGCAGTACTTC. Its translation: CASSSPGQGFYEQYF. The full variable domain, its missing parts supplied by reference TRBV5-1 and TRBJ2-7, is KAGVTQTPRYLIKTRGQQVTLSCSPISGHRSVSWYQQTPGQGLQFLFEYFSETQRNKGNFPGRFSGRQFSNSRSEMNVSTLELGDSALYLCASSSPGQGFYEQYFGPGTRLTVT.